Listed here are 8 T cell receptor beta chains from one sample, sequenced in a study of identical twins. One entry per CDR3 protein results from TCRdb running MiXCR on the 5' RACE reads. Of 520,000 or so distinct CDR3 sequences in the sample, 22% were seen once. The data also belong to a second study, concerning T cells expressing NK-cell markers.

Sequencing input: CD4+ T cells sorted from blood. All receptors derive from a woman younger than 35 in good health.

This clonotype was counted only a few times. The chain combines TRBV5-5 with TRBJ1-2, with D possibly TRBD1 on 5 matching bases. This CDR3 spans 13 amino acids. The germline CDR1 and CDR2 sequences are SGHKS and YYEKEE (reference sequence). V was pared by 7 bases and J by 0 bases, with 10 bases between. CDR3 loop: CASGTAANYGYTF. CDR3 nucleotide sequence: TGTGCCAGCGGGACGGCGGCTAACTATGGCTACACCTTC.

The chain joins TRBV20-1 to TRBJ1-2; no clear D gene. CDR3 size: 10 residues. Trimming stripped 1 base from V and 8 bases from J, with 5 bases between. Germline values: CDR1 DFQATT, CDR2 SNEGSKA (reference sequence). The CDR3 is CSARVPGYTF. DNA of the CDR3: TGCAGTGCTAGAGTACCCGGCTACACCTTC.

The chain recombines TRBV25-1 with TRBJ2-3; no definite D call. Trimming took off 1 base at V and 7 bases at J, with 18 bases between the two ends. The CDR3 is made up of 16 amino acids. Germline-derived CDR1 and CDR2 are MGHDK and SYGVNS. The CDR3 DNA reads TGTGCCAGCAGTGAATCGGACCCGTCGCTTCAAAATACGCAGTATTTT. This translates into CASSESDPSLQNTQYF.

The table lists this clonotype with a few counts. The rearrangement links TRBV7-3 to TRBJ2-3, with D perhaps TRBD1 (6 bases). V lost 5 bases, J lost 8 bases, and 17 bases lay in between. The CDR3 is made up of 14 amino acids. Germline loops: CDR1 SGHTA, CDR2 FQGTGA. DNA of the CDR3: TGTGCCAGCAGCGCGGACAGCCGGCCCCTTACGCAGTATTTT. Protein: CASSADSRPLTQYF.

This clonotype turned up a few times. The chain has TRBV2 and TRBJ1-6; unclear D gene. The germline V gene encodes CDR1 SNHLY and CDR2 FYNNEI. V dropped 6 bases and J dropped 10 bases, with 7 bases sitting between them. The CDR3 is 11 residues long. This chain's CDR3 is CASREGSPLHF. The CDR3 coding sequence is TGTGCCAGCAGAGAGGGATCACCCCTCCACTTT.

The DNA of the CDR3 is TGCGCCAGCAGCTTGTACTGGGAAGCTACTAGTAGAGAGACCCAGTACTTC. Encoded protein: CASSLYWEATSRETQYF. The J gene is TRBJ2-5, the V gene TRBV5-1, with a weak D call TRBD2 (5 bases). The CDR3 contains 17 residues. Trimming pared 1 base from V and 4 bases from J, leaving 20 bases between. CDR1 is SGHRS, CDR2 YFSETQ, per germline.

DNA of the CDR3: TGTGCCAGCAGTGTTTCCCCTAGCGGAAGCTACGAGCAGTACTTC. Translation gives CASSVSPSGSYEQYF. This chain uses TRBV2 with TRBJ2-7; 7 bases agree with TRBD2. Germline-derived CDR1 and CDR2 are SNHLY and FYNNEI. Trimming took 4 bases from V and 3 from J; bases not matched to a gene: 9. This CDR3 is built from 15 residues.

The chain carries TRBV7-8 and TRBJ1-5; TRBD1 is a possible D gene (6 bases). The CDR3 has 13 amino acids. Germline V gene sequence: CDR1 SGHVS, CDR2 FQNEAQ. Deletions cut 11 bases from V and 9 bases from J, with 20 bases between. The CDR3 bases are TGTGCCGCTTCCCGGGGGGCGGATCCGCCCCAGCATTTT. Encoded protein: CAASRGADPPQHF.